The 20 T cell receptor beta chains reported below all come from one sample, sequenced in a study of T cell repertoires in cytomegalovirus infection. Using its own MiXCR run on the reads, TCRdb lists one record per CDR3 protein. The sample records around 120,000 distinct CDR3 sequences, roughly 9% being singletons. Source material: PBMCs. These receptors were obtained from a human donor in good health (CMV status not recorded). Some clones in this sample may be carry-over from other donors' samples.

Many counts were recorded for this clonotype. The J gene is TRBJ2-7, the V gene TRBV7-2; TRBD2 aligns across 7 bases. The CDR3 has 13 residues. CDR1 and CDR2 (germline): SGHTA, FQGNSA. Trimming cost V 3 bases and J 3 bases; bases outside gene matches: 2. The DNA of the CDR3 is TGTGCCAGCAGCTTCGGGACTATCTACGAGCAGTACTTC. It codes for CASSFGTIYEQYF.

This clonotype was recorded many times. The chain recombines TRBV29-1 with TRBJ1-4; maybe TRBD1 (5 bases). The germline V gene has CDR1 SQVTM and CDR2 ANQGSEA. This CDR3 spans 16 amino acids. Trimming stripped 0 bases from V and 7 bases from J, with 18 bases between. CDR3 region: CSVEDPLRGAGEKLFF. CDR3 DNA sequence: TGCAGCGTTGAAGATCCTCTGAGGGGCGCGGGTGAAAAACTGTTTTTT. Full variable domain (missing parts from reference TRBV29-1 and TRBJ1-4): SAVISQKPSRDICQRGTSLTIQCQVDSQVTMMFWYRQQPGQSLTLIATANQGSEATYESGFVIDKFPISRPNLTFSTLTVSNMSPEDSSIYLCSVEDPLRGAGEKLFFGSGTQLSVL.

This clonotype has ten or more counts. The CDR3 is CASSGESGQGFHEQYF. CDR3 nucleotides: TGTGCCAGCAGCGGAGAGTCGGGACAGGGATTTCACGAGCAGTACTTC. The chain is built from TRBV7-9 and TRBJ2-7, with 9 bases lining up with TRBD1. Germline V gives CDR1 SEHNR, CDR2 FQNEAQ (reference sequence). Trimming cost V 5 bases and J 5 bases; bases outside gene matches: 13. This CDR3 has 16 residues.

This clonotype occurred many times. CDR3 nucleotide sequence: TGCAGCGTTACAGGGTCCTTAGGCTACACCTTC. Its translation is CSVTGSLGYTF. The chain employs TRBV29-1 and TRBJ1-2; possibly TRBD1 for D (6 bases). V dropped 5 bases and J dropped 8 bases, with 12 bases sitting between them. CDR1 is SQVTM, CDR2 ANQGSEA, per germline. This CDR3 has 11 residues.

In DNA form, the CDR3 reads TGTGCCAGCAGTCCCAAGGTCACCGGGGAGCTGTTTTTT. Translation gives CASSPKVTGELFF. The V call is TRBV2, the J call TRBJ2-2; D is ambiguous. V was cut by 5 bases and J by 4 bases, with 8 bases left in between. There are 13 residues in the CDR3. The germline V gene encodes CDR1 SNHLY and CDR2 FYNNEI.

This clonotype was detected ten times or more. The genes are TRBV7-2 and TRBJ2-4; 9 bases agree with TRBD2. The germline V gene has CDR1 SGHTA and CDR2 FQGNSA. CDR3 size: 14 residues. J was trimmed by 9 bases and V by 1 base; bases with no gene match: 4. The CDR3 DNA reads TGTGCCAGCAGCTTAGGCGGGGGGGCCATCATTCAGTACTTC. This sequence encodes CASSLGGGAIIQYF.

At least ten counts were recorded for this clonotype. The chain couples TRBV7-2 to TRBJ2-5; D gene unclear. The V gene lost 6 bases and the J gene lost 7 bases, with 21 bases spanning the gap. The CDR3 is 15 amino acids. CDR1 and CDR2 from the germline V gene are SGHTA and FQGNSA. The CDR3 DNA is TGTGCCAGCAGTTCCGACCGACTCGCTCTCGGGACCCAGTACTTC. Protein sequence: CASSSDRLALGTQYF.

This clonotype came up many times. V usage is TRBV2 and J usage is TRBJ1-5, with a weak D call TRBD1 (6 bases). The length of the CDR3 is 12 residues. In germline, CDR1 is SNHLY, CDR2 FYNNEI. The V end lost 8 bases, the J end lost 6 bases, and 11 bases lay between the germline ends. CDR3 coding DNA: TGTGCCAGCGGGGGGGCGGGTCAGCCCCAGCATTTT. Its protein product is CASGGAGQPQHF.

This clonotype came up many times. The chain couples TRBV5-1 to TRBJ1-1; 8 bases map to TRBD1. J gave up 8 bases and V 4 bases, and 4 bases lay outside the gene matches. CDR1 and CDR2 from the germline V gene are SGHRS and YFSETQ. This CDR3 comprises 12 residues. The CDR3 DNA follows: TGCGCCAGCAGCATCGGACAGGGAGAAGCTTTCTTT. It specifies CASSIGQGEAFF.

Many counts were recorded for this clonotype. The chain is built from TRBV10-3 and TRBJ1-2; D remains unclear. The germline V gene encodes CDR1 ENHRY and CDR2 SYGVKD. V was shortened by 8 bases and J by 4 bases, with 23 bases between the two germline ends. CDR3 length: 16 amino acids. The CDR3 spells CAIPGPSSPYVYGYTF. Written as DNA, the CDR3 is TGTGCCATCCCCGGGCCCTCTTCTCCGTACGTCTATGGCTACACCTTC.

This clonotype was counted at least ten times. CDR3: CASQAGDETDTQYF. CDR3 sequence (DNA): TGTGCCAGTCAAGCTGGGGATGAGACAGATACGCAGTATTTT. The genes are TRBV19 and TRBJ2-3; D not certain. The germline V gene encodes CDR1 LNHDA and CDR2 SQIVND (reference sequence). This CDR3 region has 14 residues. V lost 8 bases and J 3 bases, leaving 15 bases between the germline ends.

This clonotype was seen a handful of times. CDR3 sequence reads: CASSPSPGNYGYTF. For the CDR3, the DNA is TGTGCCAGCAGCCCCTCTCCGGGAAACTATGGCTACACCTTC. The chain carries TRBV9 and TRBJ1-2; D unresolved. The length of the CDR3 is 14 residues. Trimming pared 4 bases from V and 2 bases from J, leaving 12 bases between. Germline V gene data show CDR1 as SGDLS and CDR2 as YYNGEE.

This clonotype occurred many times. The rearrangement links TRBV7-6 to TRBJ2-7; TRBD1 might be the D (5 bases). The CDR3 sequence is 14 residues long. Trimming stripped 1 base from V and 5 bases from J, with 12 bases between. The germline CDR1 and CDR2 sequences are SGHVS and FNYEAQ. CDR3 in amino acids: CASSLVSGWHEQYF. The CDR3 DNA reads TGTGCCAGCAGCTTAGTCTCAGGGTGGCACGAGCAGTACTTC.

At least ten counts were recorded for this clonotype. The chain uses TRBV5-6 and TRBJ1-1; D may be TRBD1 (6 bases). This CDR3 has 15 residues. CDR1 and CDR2 (germline): SGHDT, YYEEEE. Deletions cut 5 bases from V and 4 bases from J, with 18 bases between. The CDR3 is CASRLFGGASTEAFF. The CDR3 nucleotides read TGTGCCAGCAGACTTTTCGGGGGCGCGAGCACTGAAGCTTTCTTT.

CDR3 coding DNA: TGTGCCAGCAATGGGGCCAAAAACATTCAGTACTTC. Translated: CASNGAKNIQYF. The chain links TRBV28 to TRBJ2-4; D gene ambiguous. Deletions cut 7 bases from V and 1 base from J, with 5 bases between. The CDR3 is made up of 12 amino acids. Germline CDR1 reads MDHEN; CDR2 reads SYDVKM.

This clonotype was observed many times. The rearrangement uses TRBV27 and TRBJ2-1, with 9 bases fitting TRBD2. V was pared by 2 bases and J by 4 bases, with 0 bases of the junction left unmatched. This CDR3 comprises 14 residues. Germline V gives CDR1 MNHEY, CDR2 SMNVEV (reference sequence). CDR3: CASSLLAGYNEQFF. CDR3 coding DNA: TGTGCCAGCAGTTTACTAGCGGGGTACAATGAGCAGTTCTTC.

A word on this clonotype: This may arise from a read error, as a much more abundant clone is one base away. The V call is TRBV6-2 or TRBV6-3, the J call TRBJ1-1, with a weak D call TRBD1 (6 bases). CDR3 length equals 10 residues. Germline V CDR1 and CDR2: MNHEY, SVGEGT. V gave up 6 bases and J gave up 8 bases, with 7 bases separating them. The CDR3 DNA reads TGTGCCAGCAGAGACAGGGAAGCTTTCTTT. Translating gives CASRDREAFF.

V usage is TRBV29-1 and J usage is TRBJ2-5; 11 bases match TRBD1. The CDR3 extends over 13 amino acids. J was trimmed by 6 bases and V by 6 bases; bases with no gene match: 6. CDR1 and CDR2 (germline): SQVTM, ANQGSEA. For the CDR3, the DNA is TGCAGCGTGGAGGGACAGGGGGGAAAGACCCAGTACTTC. Protein: CSVEGQGGKTQYF.

This clonotype was recorded at least ten times. The chain uses TRBV7-2 and TRBJ1-3; 8 nucleotides align to TRBD1. J gave up 4 bases and V 5 bases, and 7 bases lay outside the gene matches. CDR1 SGHTA and CDR2 FQGNSA come from the germline V gene. This CDR3 contains 15 residues. CDR3 nucleotides: TGTGCCAGCAGCCCGGGACAGGTTTTCGGAAACACCATATATTTT. Its protein is CASSPGQVFGNTIYF.

There are many counts of this clonotype. The chain joins TRBV28 to TRBJ1-4; 7 bases match TRBD1. V lost 6 bases to trimming and J lost 7 bases; unmatched junction nucleotides: 8. The CDR3 covers 14 residues. CDR1 is MDHEN, CDR2 SYDVKM, per germline. In DNA, the CDR3 is TGTGCCAGCAGGCACCAGGGGGTGCTTGAAAAACTGTTTTTT. Translated: CASRHQGVLEKLFF.